This T cell receptor beta chain was sequenced during a study of T cells in Graves' hyperthyroidism and ophthalmopathy. The CDR3 consists of 13 residues. Germline CDR1 SEHNR, CDR2 FQNEAQ (reference sequence). RNA transcripts were the template for amplifying TCR beta CDR3 regions. The HTBI primer set was used in a first-round RT-PCR of the TCR CDR3. TCRdb re-analysed the multiplex PCR reads in MiXCR, keeping a single row per CDR3 protein. The sample yields around 690,000 distinct CDR3 sequences, 15% to 20% seen once. The table lists this clonotype with a count of one. A much bigger clone sits one base away, suggesting this may be a read error.

The J gene is TRBJ2-3, the V gene TRBV7-9; D is possibly TRBD1 (5 bases). The receptor was isolated from a man aged 50-60 years with Graves' hyperthyroidism. The specimen sequenced was blood. The CDR3 sequence: CAGSSPQGYTQYF. In nucleotides, the CDR3 is TGTGCCGGCAGCTCGCCTCAGGGTTATACGCAGTATTTT.